The rows below give T cell receptor beta chains drawn from one sample of a study of blood T cell repertoires in COVID-19. The table came from immunoSEQ multiplex PCR; TCRdb's copy has only in-frame clones and leaves some out. The sample holds hundreds of thousands of clones, 65% to 85% seen once. Input material: peripheral blood. The receptors come from a woman in her twenties or thirties with COVID-19, enrolled during active disease. Each CDR3 is given with its conserved first and last residue. The order of the fields is J gene, D gene, clone size, V gene, CDR3 protein, CDR3 DNA. D genes are given only for firm matches. Size is omitted from some rows. Given values are once, few, many or a class for expanded clones.

>TRBJ1-1|NA|few|TRBV6-1
CASSEHRTGTEAFF
TGTGCCAGCAGTGAACACAGGACGGGCACTGAAGCTTTCTTT
>TRBJ1-5|NA|NA|TRBV28
CASRSRTRQPQHF
TGTGCCAGCCGCTCCAGGACTCGACAGCCCCAGCATTTT
>TRBJ1-5|NA|NA|TRBV19
CASSPRGPRNQPQHF
TGTGCCAGTAGTCCCCGAGGGCCCCGCAATCAGCCCCAGCATTTT
>TRBJ2-7|TRBD1|NA|TRBV5-4
CASSLQGVESEQYF
TGTGCCAGCAGCTTGCAGGGGGTGGAGAGCGAGCAGTACTTC
>TRBJ1-5|TRBD1|NA|TRBV5-4
CASSPGTGDQPQHF
TGTGCCAGCAGCCCCGGGACAGGGGACCAGCCCCAGCATTTT
>TRBJ2-7|NA|NA|TRBV6-2/TRBV6-3
CASSYNRASSYEQYF
TGTGCCAGCAGTTACAACAGGGCCAGCTCCTACGAGCAGTACTTC
>TRBJ2-7|NA|NA|TRBV21-1
CASSKDRLAGEFYEQYF
TGTGCCAGCAGCAAAGACCGGCTAGCGGGAGAGTTTTACGAGCAGTACTTC
>TRBJ1-1|NA|once|TRBV13
CASSLSADLLTGNTEAFF
TGTGCCAGCAGCTTATCGGCAGACCTCCTGACAGGGAACACTGAAGCTTTCTTT
>TRBJ2-1|TRBD2|NA|TRBV9
CASSVTSGGNEQFF
TGTGCCAGCAGCGTGACTAGCGGGGGAAATGAGCAGTTCTTC
>TRBJ1-4|NA|NA|TRBV11-2
CASSSIRGRTNEKLFF
TGTGCCAGCAGCTCTATCAGGGGTCGCACTAATGAAAAACTGTTTTTT
>TRBJ2-1|NA|few|TRBV5-6
CASSVVNEQFF
TGTGCCAGCAGTGTAGTCAATGAGCAGTTCTTC
>TRBJ1-5|NA|NA|TRBV27
CASSFRAGGNQPQHF
TGTGCCAGCAGTTTTCGGGCAGGGGGCAATCAGCCCCAGCATTTT
>TRBJ1-3|TRBD1|NA|TRBV15
CATSMGQGATGNTIYF
TGTGCCACCAGCATGGGACAGGGGGCGACTGGAAACACCATATATTTT
>TRBJ2-1|NA|NA|TRBV18
CASSPLEGPEQFF
TGTGCCAGCTCACCATTGGAGGGTCCTGAGCAGTTCTTC
>TRBJ1-5|NA|once|TRBV28
CASSPDRGDQPQHF
TGTGCCAGCAGTCCCGATCGGGGGGATCAGCCCCAGCATTTT
>TRBJ1-6|NA|NA|TRBV7-9
CASSFAQANSPLHF
TGTGCCAGCAGCTTCGCGCAGGCAAATTCACCCCTCCACTTT
>TRBJ1-5|NA|NA|TRBV19
CASNHRLNQPQHF
TGTGCCAGTAACCACAGGCTTAATCAGCCCCAGCATTTT
>TRBJ2-7|NA|few|TRBV11-2
CASSFGSEQYF
TGTGCCAGCAGCTTCGGTTCCGAGCAGTACTTC
>TRBJ2-5|TRBD1|few|TRBV18
CASSPLPGQGETQYF
TGTGCCAGCTCACCTCTCCCGGGACAGGGTGAGACCCAGTACTTC
>TRBJ2-5|NA|NA|TRBV20-1
CSASPQLGRQETQYF
TGCAGTGCTAGTCCACAATTGGGCCGTCAAGAGACCCAGTACTTC
>TRBJ2-1|TRBD1|NA|TRBV11-3
CASSARDSLYNEQFF
TGTGCCAGCAGCGCCCGGGACAGCCTCTACAATGAGCAGTTCTTC
>TRBJ1-6|TRBD1|NA|TRBV12-3/TRBV12-4
CASSLAQGVRRHF
TGTGCCAGCAGTTTAGCGCAGGGGGTGAGGCGACACTTT
>TRBJ2-5|TRBD2|few|TRBV5-4
CASSFSGRGGETQYF
TGTGCCAGCAGCTTTAGCGGGAGGGGCGGAGAGACCCAGTACTTC
>TRBJ2-7|NA|NA|TRBV23-1
CAQASGDCRLSYEQYF
TGCGCCCAAGCGTCGGGGGACTGCCGACTCTCCTACGAGCAGTACTTC
>TRBJ2-7|TRBD1|NA|TRBV2
CASRGQGGTHEQYF
TGTGCCAGCAGGGGACAGGGGGGGACCCACGAGCAGTACTTC
>TRBJ2-1|TRBD2|NA|TRBV28
CASSPSGLAGDNEQFF
TGTGCCAGCAGTCCCTCCGGGCTAGCGGGCGACAATGAGCAGTTCTTC
>TRBJ2-7|TRBD1|NA|TRBV3-1/TRBV3-2
CASSLRDRGSYEQYF
TGTGCCAGCAGCCTCCGGGACAGGGGTTCCTACGAGCAGTACTTC
>TRBJ2-3|TRBD1|once|TRBV18
CASSPGDRGTDTQYF
TGTGCCAGCTCACCAGGGGACAGGGGGACAGATACGCAGTATTTT
>TRBJ1-1|NA|NA|TRBV5-1
CASNNRGEGTEAFF
TGCGCCAGCAACAATAGGGGGGAGGGCACTGAAGCTTTCTTT
>TRBJ2-1|NA|NA|TRBV3-1/TRBV3-2
CASSQVSARNEQFF
TGTGCCAGCAGCCAAGTTTCAGCGAGGAATGAGCAGTTCTTC
>TRBJ1-1|NA|NA|TRBV5-6
CASKAELNTEAFF
TGTGCCAGCAAGGCGGAACTTAACACTGAAGCTTTCTTT
>TRBJ2-1|TRBD2|NA|TRBV6-2/TRBV6-3
CASSYFSGSGDEQFF
TGTGCCAGCAGTTACTTTAGCGGGAGCGGGGATGAGCAGTTCTTC
>TRBJ2-3|TRBD2|NA|TRBV19
CASANSGTTDTQYF
TGTGCCAGTGCGAATAGCGGGACTACAGATACGCAGTATTTT
>TRBJ1-2|NA|NA|TRBV7-9
CASSPAFGGDYGYTF
TGTGCCAGCAGCCCGGCCTTTGGGGGCGACTATGGCTACACCTTC
>TRBJ1-1|NA|NA|TRBV12-3/TRBV12-4
CASSLKGVQAFF
TGTGCCAGCAGTTTAAAGGGAGTCCAAGCTTTCTTT
>TRBJ2-2|NA|NA|TRBV5-1
CASSPLPSLRELFF
TGCGCCAGCAGCCCGCTACCGTCTCTAAGGGAGCTGTTTTTT
>TRBJ1-6|TRBD1|NA|TRBV3-1/TRBV3-2
CASSHLGQGENSPLHF
TGTGCCAGCAGCCACCTGGGACAGGGGGAAAATTCACCCCTCCACTTT
>TRBJ1-2|NA|NA|TRBV5-6
CASNPRGPGGYTF
TGTGCCAGCAACCCAAGGGGTCCAGGCGGCTACACCTTC
>TRBJ2-1|TRBD2|NA|TRBV7-2
CASSPTTSGNYNEQFF
TGTGCCAGCAGCCCAACGACTAGCGGGAACTACAATGAGCAGTTCTTC
>TRBJ2-1|TRBD2|NA|TRBV5-1
CASSWSSGRDSYNEQFF
TGCGCCAGCAGCTGGAGTAGCGGGAGGGACTCCTACAATGAGCAGTTCTTC
>TRBJ2-7|TRBD2|NA|TRBV7-2
CASSTRPSGDRAQYF
TGTGCCAGCAGCACGCGGCCCAGCGGGGATCGGGCGCAGTACTTC
>TRBJ2-5|TRBD2|NA|TRBV3-1/TRBV3-2
CASSLGLAGGGETQYF
TGTGCCAGCAGCTTAGGACTAGCGGGAGGGGGAGAGACCCAGTACTTC
>TRBJ2-2|NA|NA|TRBV5-6
CASSLPTGRTGELFF
TGTGCCAGCAGCCTCCCGACAGGCCGTACCGGGGAGCTGTTTTTT
>TRBJ2-5|NA|NA|TRBV20-1
CSASVGGTQYF
TGCAGTGCTAGCGTGGGGGGGACCCAGTACTTC
>TRBJ1-1|NA|once|TRBV7-2
CASSYQGGDTEAFF
TGTGCCAGCAGCTACCAGGGAGGGGACACTGAAGCTTTCTTT
>TRBJ1-3|TRBD1|NA|TRBV11-2
CASSLATGDAIYF
TGTGCCAGCAGCTTAGCCACAGGGGATGCCATATATTTT
>TRBJ2-1|TRBD2|few|TRBV5-6
CASSLGGLAGDLEQFF
TGTGCCAGCAGCTTGGGTGGACTAGCGGGAGACTTGGAGCAGTTCTTC
>TRBJ2-2|TRBD1|NA|TRBV7-6
CASSSSTGGITGELFF
TGTGCCAGCAGCTCCTCAACAGGGGGCATCACCGGGGAGCTGTTTTTT
>TRBJ2-4|TRBD2|few|TRBV5-3
CARSLVLAGRAKNIQYF
TGTGCCAGAAGCTTGGTGCTAGCGGGGAGGGCCAAAAACATTCAGTACTTC
>TRBJ1-1|NA|NA|TRBV7-9
CASSPGTPMNTEAFF
TGTGCCAGCAGCCCCGGGACACCTATGAACACTGAAGCTTTCTTT
>TRBJ1-1|TRBD1|NA|TRBV7-3
CASAPQGAHTEAFF
TGTGCCAGCGCCCCCCAGGGGGCGCACACTGAAGCTTTCTTT